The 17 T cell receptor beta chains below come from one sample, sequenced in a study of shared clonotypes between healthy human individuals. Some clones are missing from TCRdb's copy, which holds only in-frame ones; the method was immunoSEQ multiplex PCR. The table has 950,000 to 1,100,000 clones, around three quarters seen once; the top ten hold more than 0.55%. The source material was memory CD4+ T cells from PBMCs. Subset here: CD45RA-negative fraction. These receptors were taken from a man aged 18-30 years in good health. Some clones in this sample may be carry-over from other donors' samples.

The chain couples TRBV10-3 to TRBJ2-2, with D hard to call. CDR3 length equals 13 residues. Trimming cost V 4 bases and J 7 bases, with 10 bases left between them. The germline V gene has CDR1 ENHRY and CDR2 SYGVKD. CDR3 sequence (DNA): TGTGCCATCAGTGGATGGACGAGCGGGGAGCTGTTTTTT. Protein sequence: CAISGWTSGELFF.

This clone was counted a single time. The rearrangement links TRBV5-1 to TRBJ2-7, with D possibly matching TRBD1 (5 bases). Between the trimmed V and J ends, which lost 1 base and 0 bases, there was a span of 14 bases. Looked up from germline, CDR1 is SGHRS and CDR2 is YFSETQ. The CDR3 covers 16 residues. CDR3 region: CASSLKGPRASYEQYF. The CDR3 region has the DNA TGCGCCAGCAGCTTGAAGGGGCCCCGCGCCTCCTACGAGCAGTACTTC.

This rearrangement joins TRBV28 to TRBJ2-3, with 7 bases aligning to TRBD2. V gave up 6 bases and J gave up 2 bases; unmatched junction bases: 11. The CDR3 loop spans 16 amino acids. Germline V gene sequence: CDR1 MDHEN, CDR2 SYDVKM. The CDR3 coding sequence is TGTGCCAGCAGCTCTACTAGCGTCGGCCCCACAGATACGCAGTATTTT. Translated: CASSSTSVGPTDTQYF.

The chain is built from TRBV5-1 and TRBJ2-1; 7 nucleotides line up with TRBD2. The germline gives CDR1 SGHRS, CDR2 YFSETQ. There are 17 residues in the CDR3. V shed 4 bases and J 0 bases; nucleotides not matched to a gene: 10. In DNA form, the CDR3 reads TGCGCCAGCAGCCCCCGTGATAGCGGGTCCTCCTACAATGAGCAGTTCTTC. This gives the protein CASSPRDSGSSYNEQFF.

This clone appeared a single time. The CDR3 reads CAWSTADRSPLHF. In nucleotides, the CDR3 is TGTGCCTGGAGTACGGCCGATCGTTCACCCCTCCACTTT. This chain joins TRBV30 and TRBJ1-6; D unresolved. CDR3 length: 13 residues. Germline lookup yields CDR1 GTSNPN and CDR2 SVGIG (reference sequence). The V end lost 2 bases, the J end lost 9 bases, and 11 bases lay between the germline ends.

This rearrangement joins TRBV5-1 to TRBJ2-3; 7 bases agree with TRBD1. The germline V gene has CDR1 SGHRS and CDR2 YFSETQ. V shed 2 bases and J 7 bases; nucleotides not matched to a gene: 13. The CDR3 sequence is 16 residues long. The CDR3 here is CASSLDRAELGNTQYF. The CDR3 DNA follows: TGCGCCAGCAGCTTAGACAGGGCCGAACTGGGGAATACGCAGTATTTT.

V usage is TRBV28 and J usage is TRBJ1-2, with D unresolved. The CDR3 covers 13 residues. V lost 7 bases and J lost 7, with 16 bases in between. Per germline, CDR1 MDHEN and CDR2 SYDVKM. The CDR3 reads CASMGLRRSGYTF. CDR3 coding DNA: TGTGCCAGCATGGGTCTTAGGAGGAGTGGCTACACCTTC.

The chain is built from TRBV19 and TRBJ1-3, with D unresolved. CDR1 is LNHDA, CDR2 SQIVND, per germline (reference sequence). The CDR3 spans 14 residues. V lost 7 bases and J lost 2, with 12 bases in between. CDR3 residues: CASMPSRAGNTIYF. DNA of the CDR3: TGTGCCAGTATGCCAAGTCGGGCTGGAAACACCATATATTTT.

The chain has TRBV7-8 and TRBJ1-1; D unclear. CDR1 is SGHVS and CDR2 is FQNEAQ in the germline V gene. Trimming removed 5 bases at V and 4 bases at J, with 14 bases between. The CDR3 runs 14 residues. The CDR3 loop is CASSLNNLGTEAFF. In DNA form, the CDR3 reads TGTGCCAGCAGCCTAAATAATTTGGGCACTGAAGCTTTCTTT.

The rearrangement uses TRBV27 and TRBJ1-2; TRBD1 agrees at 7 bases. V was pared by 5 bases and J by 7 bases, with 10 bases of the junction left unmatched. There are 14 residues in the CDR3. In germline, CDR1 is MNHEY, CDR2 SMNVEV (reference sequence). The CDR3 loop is CASSGHTQGIGYTF. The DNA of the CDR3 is TGTGCCAGCAGTGGTCACACACAGGGGATTGGCTACACCTTC.

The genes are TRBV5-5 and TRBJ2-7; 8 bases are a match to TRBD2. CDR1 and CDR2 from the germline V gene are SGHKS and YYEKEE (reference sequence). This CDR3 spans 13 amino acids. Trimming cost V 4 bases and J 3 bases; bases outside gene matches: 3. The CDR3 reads CASSRTSSYEQYF. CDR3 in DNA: TGTGCCAGCAGCCGGACTAGCAGCTACGAGCAGTACTTC.

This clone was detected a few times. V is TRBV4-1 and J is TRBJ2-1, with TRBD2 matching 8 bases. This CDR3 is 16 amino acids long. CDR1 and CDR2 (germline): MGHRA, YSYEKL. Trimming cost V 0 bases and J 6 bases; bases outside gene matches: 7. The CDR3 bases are TGCGCCAGCAGCCAAGATGGGGACCTAGCGGGCAATGAGCAGTTCTTC. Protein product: CASSQDGDLAGNEQFF.

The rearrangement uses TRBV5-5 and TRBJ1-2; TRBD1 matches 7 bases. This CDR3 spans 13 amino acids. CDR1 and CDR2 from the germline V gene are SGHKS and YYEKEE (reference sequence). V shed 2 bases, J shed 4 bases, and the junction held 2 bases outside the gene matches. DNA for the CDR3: TGTGCCAGCAGCTTTGGACAGGCCTATGGCTACACCTTC. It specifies CASSFGQAYGYTF.

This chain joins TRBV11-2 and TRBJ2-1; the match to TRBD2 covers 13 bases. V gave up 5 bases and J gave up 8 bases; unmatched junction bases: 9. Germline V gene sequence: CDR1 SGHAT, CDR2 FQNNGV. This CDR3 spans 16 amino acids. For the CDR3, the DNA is TGTGCCAGCAGCAGGCCGGGACTAGCGGGATGGTATGAGCAGTTCTTC. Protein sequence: CASSRPGLAGWYEQFF.

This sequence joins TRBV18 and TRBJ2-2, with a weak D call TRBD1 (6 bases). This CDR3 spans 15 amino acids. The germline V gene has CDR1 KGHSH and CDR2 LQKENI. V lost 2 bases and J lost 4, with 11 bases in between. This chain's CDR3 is CASSPTGTGTGELFF. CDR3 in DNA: TGTGCCAGCTCACCAACAGGGACGGGCACCGGGGAGCTGTTTTTT.

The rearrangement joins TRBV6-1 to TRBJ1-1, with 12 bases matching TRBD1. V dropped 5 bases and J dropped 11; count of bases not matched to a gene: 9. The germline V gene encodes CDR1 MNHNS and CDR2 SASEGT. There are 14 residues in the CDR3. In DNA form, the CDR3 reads TGTGCCAGCAGTCCTGGGACAGGGGGCCGGTCGGCTTTCTTT. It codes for CASSPGTGGRSAFF.

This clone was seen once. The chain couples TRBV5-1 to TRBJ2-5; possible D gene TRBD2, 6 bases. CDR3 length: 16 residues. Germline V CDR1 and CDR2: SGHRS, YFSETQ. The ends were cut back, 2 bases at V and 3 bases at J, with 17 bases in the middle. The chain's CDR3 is CASSLRAGRSEETQYF. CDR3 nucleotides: TGCGCCAGCAGCTTAAGAGCGGGTAGGTCGGAAGAGACCCAGTACTTC.